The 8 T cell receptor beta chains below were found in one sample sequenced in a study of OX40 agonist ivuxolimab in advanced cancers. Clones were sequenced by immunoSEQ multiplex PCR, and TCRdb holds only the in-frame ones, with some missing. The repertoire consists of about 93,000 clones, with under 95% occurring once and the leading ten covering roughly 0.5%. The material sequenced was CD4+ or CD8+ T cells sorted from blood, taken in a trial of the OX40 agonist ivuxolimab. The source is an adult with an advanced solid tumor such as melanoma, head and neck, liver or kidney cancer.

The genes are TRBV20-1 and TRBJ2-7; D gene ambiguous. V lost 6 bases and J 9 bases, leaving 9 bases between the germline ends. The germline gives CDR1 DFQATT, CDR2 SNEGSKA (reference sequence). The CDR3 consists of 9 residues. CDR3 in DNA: TGCAGTGCAAGGTTGGGGCAGTACTTC. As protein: CSARLGQYF.

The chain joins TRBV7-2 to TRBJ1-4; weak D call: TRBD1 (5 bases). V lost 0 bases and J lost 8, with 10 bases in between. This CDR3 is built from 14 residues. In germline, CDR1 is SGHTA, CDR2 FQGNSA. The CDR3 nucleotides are TGTGCCAGCAGCTTAGCGGCAGGGCAGGAAAAACTGTTTTTT. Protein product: CASSLAAGQEKLFF.

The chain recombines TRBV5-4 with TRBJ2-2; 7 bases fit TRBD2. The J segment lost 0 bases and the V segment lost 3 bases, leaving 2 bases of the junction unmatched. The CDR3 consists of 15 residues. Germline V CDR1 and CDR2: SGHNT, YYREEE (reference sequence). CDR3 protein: CASSSAGTNTGELFF. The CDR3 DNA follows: TGTGCCAGCAGCTCAGCGGGAACGAACACCGGGGAGCTGTTTTTT.

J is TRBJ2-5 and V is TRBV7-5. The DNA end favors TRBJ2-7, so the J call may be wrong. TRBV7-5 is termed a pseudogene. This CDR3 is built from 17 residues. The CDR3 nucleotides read TGTGCCAGAAGCTCCCAGTATACCAACGTGGGTTTCTACGAGCAGTACTTC. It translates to CARSSQYTNVGFYEQYF.

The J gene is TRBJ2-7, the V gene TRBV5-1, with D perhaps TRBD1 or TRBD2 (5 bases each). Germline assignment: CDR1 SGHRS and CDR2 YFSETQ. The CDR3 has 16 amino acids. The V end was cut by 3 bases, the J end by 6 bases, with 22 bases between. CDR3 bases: TGCGCCAGCAGCTCGAGGCCGGGACCAGAAAGCGGCGAGCAGTACTTC. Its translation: CASSSRPGPESGEQYF.

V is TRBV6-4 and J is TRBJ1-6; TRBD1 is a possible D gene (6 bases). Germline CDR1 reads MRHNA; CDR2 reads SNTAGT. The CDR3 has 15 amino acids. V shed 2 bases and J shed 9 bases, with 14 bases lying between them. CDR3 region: CASSDRPGAASPLHF. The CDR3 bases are TGTGCCAGCAGTGACCGACCAGGGGCGGCTTCACCCCTCCACTTT.

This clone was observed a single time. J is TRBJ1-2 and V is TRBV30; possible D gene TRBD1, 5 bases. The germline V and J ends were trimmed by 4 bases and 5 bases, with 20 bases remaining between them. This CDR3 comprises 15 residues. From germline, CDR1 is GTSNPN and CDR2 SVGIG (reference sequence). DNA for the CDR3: TGTGCCTGGATCCACCGGCCGGGGGTGGGTTATGGCTACACCTTC. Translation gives CAWIHRPGVGYGYTF.

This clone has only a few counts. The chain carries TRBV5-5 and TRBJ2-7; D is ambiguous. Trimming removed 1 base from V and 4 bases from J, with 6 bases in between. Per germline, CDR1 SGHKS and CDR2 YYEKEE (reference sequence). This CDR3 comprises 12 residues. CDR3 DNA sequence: TGTGCCAGCAGCTTGCGTGGGTACGAGCAGTACTTC. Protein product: CASSLRGYEQYF.